A single sample gave rise to the 22 T cell receptor beta chains below, sequenced in a study of T-cell memory formation after mild COVID-19. Via MiXCR, TCRdb re-called the 5' RACE reads, giving one row per CDR3 protein. The profile shows roughly 320,000 distinct CDR3 sequences, over 25% of them singletons. The sample consisted of PBMCs or a T cell subset sorted from them (not recorded which). The receptors originated from an adult woman who had mild COVID-19 (a few samples of this study predate the infection). Cell type and time point are not known.

The V call is TRBV9, the J call TRBJ2-1; D remains ambiguous. The CDR3 has 11 amino acids. Germline V gene lookup returns CDR1 SGDLS and CDR2 YYNGEE. V lost 4 bases and J lost 8, with 7 bases in between. The CDR3 DNA reads TGTGCCAGCAGCTCCCGGTATGAGCAGTTCTTC. It is translated as CASSSRYEQFF.

This clonotype was seen at least ten times. This chain connects TRBV9 to TRBJ2-2; no firm D call. V gave up 0 bases and J gave up 0 bases, with 6 bases separating them. Germline V CDR1 and CDR2: SGDLS, YYNGEE. The CDR3 runs 15 residues. CDR3 protein: CASSVGIANTGELFF. Here the CDR3 DNA reads TGTGCCAGCAGCGTAGGGATCGCGAACACCGGGGAGCTGTTTTTT.

The chain couples TRBV7-8 to TRBJ2-1; TRBD2 matches at 7 bases. The CDR3 has 15 amino acids. Trimming at V came to 2 bases and at J to 4 bases, leaving 5 bases not matched to a gene. Per the germline V gene, CDR1 is SGHVS and CDR2 is FQNEAQ. In DNA, the CDR3 is TGTGCCAGCAGCTTACTCCGACTAGCTTACAATGAGCAGTTCTTC. Its translation: CASSLLRLAYNEQFF. The full variable domain, rest sourced from reference TRBV7-8 and TRBJ2-1, is GAGVSQSPRYKVAKRGQDVALRCDPISGHVSLFWYQQALGQGPEFLTYFQNEAQLDKSGLPSDRFFAERPEGSVSTLKIQRTQQEDSAVYLCASSLLRLAYNEQFFGPGTRLTVL.

The table lists this clonotype with a few counts. The gene calls are TRBV5-1 and TRBJ2-2, with 10 bases matching TRBD1. The germline V gene has CDR1 SGHRS and CDR2 YFSETQ. The ends lost 1 base at V and 7 bases at J; junction bases unmatched: 10. CDR3 length: 17 amino acids. CDR3 bases: TGCGCCAGCAGCTTGAGATCGGGACAGGGGAGCGGCGGGGAGCTGTTTTTT. Its translation: CASSLRSGQGSGGELFF. The full variable domain, its missing parts supplied by reference TRBV5-1 and TRBJ2-2, is KAGVTQTPRYLIKTRGQQVTLSCSPISGHRSVSWYQQTPGQGLQFLFEYFSETQRNKGNFPGRFSGRQFSNSRSEMNVSTLELGDSALYLCASSLRSGQGSGGELFFGEGSRLTVL.

The chain recombines TRBV29-1 with TRBJ2-1; D may match TRBD1 or TRBD2 (5 bases each). Germline V gene lookup returns CDR1 SQVTM and CDR2 ANQGSEA. CDR3 size: 13 residues. V was pared by 4 bases and J by 1 base, with 8 bases between. CDR3 sequence reads: CSVVRGSYNEQFF. The CDR3 DNA sequence: TGCAGCGTTGTGAGGGGATCCTACAATGAGCAGTTCTTC.

This clonotype was counted ten times or more. The chain links TRBV12-3 or TRBV12-4 to TRBJ2-2; D gene ambiguous. V lost 5 bases and J lost 4, with 2 bases in between. The CDR3 has 11 amino acids. Here the CDR3 reads CASSVTGELFF. CDR3 DNA: TGTGCCAGCAGTGTCACCGGGGAGCTGTTTTTT.

This clonotype showed up many times. J is TRBJ2-1 and V is TRBV7-2, with D possibly TRBD2 on 5 matching bases. V was cut by 1 base and J by 5 bases, with 12 bases left in between. The length of the CDR3 is 15 residues. Per the germline V gene, CDR1 is SGHTA and CDR2 is FQGNSA. This chain's CDR3 is CASSLGWTPNNEQFF. For the CDR3, the DNA is TGTGCCAGCAGCTTAGGGTGGACTCCTAACAATGAGCAGTTCTTC.

The table lists this clonotype with a few counts. J is TRBJ2-1 and V is TRBV7-8; a weak D match, TRBD2 (7 bases). Trimming cost V 4 bases and J 2 bases, with 15 bases left between them. The CDR3 length is 16 residues. Germline V CDR1 and CDR2: SGHVS, FQNEAQ. CDR3 sequence (DNA): TGTGCCAGCAGCTACACCCGCGGGGGCACCTACAATGAGCAGTTCTTC. Encoded protein: CASSYTRGGTYNEQFF.

This clonotype was detected a few times. This chain joins TRBV15 and TRBJ1-2; D possibly corresponds to TRBD1 (6 bases). Germline CDR1 and CDR2: LNHNV and YYDKDF (reference sequence). The CDR3 runs 15 residues. Trimming pared 1 base from V and 4 bases from J, leaving 13 bases between. The CDR3 here is CATSRGTGSAYGYTF. In nucleotides, the CDR3 is TGTGCCACCAGCAGAGGAACAGGGAGCGCCTATGGCTACACCTTC.

A few counts support this clonotype. The chain carries TRBV20-1 and TRBJ2-3, with TRBD1 matching 9 bases. This CDR3 comprises 15 residues. Trimming removed 0 bases from V and 3 bases from J; junction bases left unmatched: 4. Germline V gene data show CDR1 as DFQATT and CDR2 as SNEGSKA (reference sequence). CDR3 amino acids: CSARDPGQGTDTQYF. CDR3 nucleotide sequence: TGCAGTGCTAGAGATCCGGGACAGGGTACAGATACGCAGTATTTT.

This clonotype turned up a few times. The V call is TRBV20-1, the J call TRBJ1-1, with a tentative D call TRBD1 (6 bases). This CDR3 is 15 amino acids long. Trimming removed 1 base at V and 5 bases at J, with 17 bases between. CDR1 is DFQATT, CDR2 SNEGSKA, per germline (reference sequence). Here the CDR3 DNA reads TGCAGTGCTAGAGGGATACAGGGCTACTATACTGAAGCTTTCTTT. Translating gives CSARGIQGYYTEAFF.

The chain recombines TRBV5-1 with TRBJ2-5; 7 nucleotides match TRBD2. Germline V lookup: CDR1 SGHRS, CDR2 YFSETQ. V was pared by 6 bases and J by 1 base, with 9 bases of the junction left unmatched. The CDR3 is 15 residues long. The CDR3 DNA follows: TGCGCCAGCAAGGCCGCGCGGGGGATCCAAGAGACCCAGTACTTC. Translating gives CASKAARGIQETQYF.

This clonotype was seen more than once but under ten times. The chain is built from TRBV5-6 and TRBJ1-1; D is undetermined. The germline V gene encodes CDR1 SGHDT and CDR2 YYEEEE. The germline V and J ends were trimmed by 1 base and 7 bases, with 11 bases remaining between them. The CDR3 runs to 13 residues. CDR3: CASSLMGRNEAFF. The CDR3 DNA sequence: TGTGCCAGCAGCTTGATGGGCAGAAATGAAGCTTTCTTT.

The genes are TRBV12-3 or TRBV12-4 and TRBJ2-1; 8 bases agree with TRBD2. The CDR3 sequence is 15 residues long. V shed 5 bases, J shed 7 bases, and the junction held 10 bases outside the gene matches. The CDR3 loop reads CASSNLAGGGNEQFF. The CDR3 coding sequence is TGTGCCAGCAGTAACCTGGCGGGGGGCGGGAATGAGCAGTTCTTC.

The chain couples TRBV5-5 to TRBJ2-5, with D possibly TRBD1 on 5 matching bases. Per germline, CDR1 SGHKS and CDR2 YYEKEE (reference sequence). This CDR3 has 17 amino acids. V lost 3 bases and J lost 1, with 19 bases in between. The CDR3 DNA reads TGTGCCAGCAGCTGGCCTGGGTTAGCAGGGTCCCAAGAGACCCAGTACTTC. Its translation: CASSWPGLAGSQETQYF.

This clonotype was seen only a few times. In nucleotides, the CDR3 is TGTGCCAGCAGTTCGGAACAGTTGAACACCGGGGAGCTGTTTTTT. Protein: CASSSEQLNTGELFF. This rearrangement joins TRBV12-3 or TRBV12-4 to TRBJ2-2; D is uncertain. The length of the CDR3 is 15 residues. Trimming left V 4 bases short and J 1 base short, with 10 bases between.

The chain has TRBV15 and TRBJ2-7, with 11 bases lining up with TRBD2. This CDR3 comprises 16 residues. Germline loops: CDR1 LNHNV, CDR2 YYDKDF (reference sequence). Unmatched junction bases numbered 11, after V lost 4 bases and J lost 6 bases. The CDR3 loop reads CATSTLSGRAAGEQYF. The CDR3 DNA follows: TGTGCCACCAGCACCCTTAGCGGGAGGGCCGCTGGCGAGCAGTACTTC.

The chain recombines TRBV6-4 with TRBJ2-2; 10 bases are a match to TRBD2. With V trimmed by 8 bases and J by 1 base, 1 base remained unmatched. Per germline, CDR1 MRHNA and CDR2 SNTAGT. This CDR3 spans 14 amino acids. In DNA form, the CDR3 reads TGTGCCAGCCTAGCGGGAGAGAACACCGGGGAGCTGTTTTTT. Protein: CASLAGENTGELFF.

The chain uses TRBV29-1 and TRBJ1-6, with 7 positions matching TRBD1. Germline V gene lookup returns CDR1 SQVTM and CDR2 ANQGSEA. The V gene end was trimmed by 7 bases and the J gene end by 7 bases; junction bases not matched to a gene: 10. There are 14 residues in the CDR3. DNA for the CDR3: TGCAGCGCACAAGTCCGGGACAGCAATTCACCCCTCCACTTT. Amino acid sequence: CSAQVRDSNSPLHF.

In its sample, this clonotype was seen a few times. The rearrangement uses TRBV7-6 and TRBJ2-1; possible D gene TRBD1, 5 bases. The V end lost 5 bases, the J end lost 1 base, and 9 bases lay between the germline ends. The CDR3 is 14 amino acids. The germline V gene has CDR1 SGHVS and CDR2 FNYEAQ. This CDR3 reads CASSRGQSYNEQFF. As DNA, the CDR3 is TGTGCCAGCAGCCGCGGACAATCCTACAATGAGCAGTTCTTC. The variable domain in full, with the rest retrieved from reference TRBV7-6 and TRBJ2-1, is GAGVSQSPRYKVTKRGQDVALRCDPISGHVSLYWYRQALGQGPEFLTYFNYEAQQDKSGLPNDRFSAERPEGSISTLTIQRTEQRDSAMYRCASSRGQSYNEQFFGPGTRLTVL.

The genes are TRBV4-1 and TRBJ1-1; a weak D match, TRBD1 (5 bases). Between the trimmed V and J ends, which lost 0 bases and 4 bases, there was a span of 15 bases. The CDR3 loop spans 16 amino acids. Per germline, CDR1 MGHRA and CDR2 YSYEKL. The CDR3 coding sequence is TGCGCCAGCAGCCAAGATCGGGGCAGGGAGGGCACTGAAGCTTTCTTT. Translating it yields CASSQDRGREGTEAFF.

The CDR3 DNA is TGTGCCAGCAGGACAACAGGATCTGGAAACACCATATATTTT. Translating it yields CASRTTGSGNTIYF. This chain connects TRBV12-3 or TRBV12-4 to TRBJ1-3, with D maybe TRBD1 (5 bases). The germline V and J ends were trimmed by 6 bases and 1 base, with 10 bases remaining between them. This CDR3 has 14 residues.